Listed here are 21 T cell receptor beta chains from one sample, sequenced in a study of CD8 T cells in ankylosing spondylitis. General study points: Blood of patients with ankylosing spondylitis appeared to be characterized by a TCR beta motif of several highly homologous variants.

TCRdb reanalysed the 5' RACE reads using MiXCR and keeps one entry per CDR3 protein. The sample consists of just under 550,000 distinct CDR3 sequences, about an eighth of them appearing once. The antigens for these receptors are not known. The material sequenced was blood, either unsorted or a sorted T cell fraction (not recorded which). The receptors stem from a male donor with ankylosing spondylitis.

This clonotype appeared a few times. The V gene is TRBV10-3, the J gene TRBJ2-1; D gene uncertain. The CDR3 is 14 amino acids. Trimming removed 10 bases at V and 7 bases at J, with 20 bases between. The germline gives CDR1 ENHRY, CDR2 SYGVKD. The CDR3 region has the DNA TGTGCCACCCTCCTAGGGCCTGAAAGGAATGAGCAGTTCTTC. This sequence encodes CATLLGPERNEQFF.

Only a few counts were recorded for this clonotype. The chain links TRBV24-1 to TRBJ2-1, with a possible D match to TRBD2 (6 bases). This CDR3 region has 13 residues. The V and J ends lost 4 bases and 7 bases respectively, with 10 bases between them. Germline CDR1 reads KGHDR; CDR2 reads SFDVKD. The CDR3 protein is CATSDLSGNEQFF. CDR3 nucleotides: TGTGCCACCAGTGACCTTAGCGGAAATGAGCAGTTCTTC.

The chain uses TRBV5-1 and TRBJ2-3, with 7 bases lining up with TRBD1. With V trimmed by 4 bases and J by 4 bases, 12 bases remained unmatched. Germline V gives CDR1 SGHRS, CDR2 YFSETQ. There are 16 residues in the CDR3. The CDR3 nucleotides read TGCGCCAGCAGCCCATCGACAGGGAGAGTCGCAGATACGCAGTATTTT. Translation gives CASSPSTGRVADTQYF.

V is TRBV12-3 or TRBV12-4 and J is TRBJ2-2; TRBD1 matches 7 bases. This CDR3 has 14 residues. Trimming took 2 bases from V and 6 from J; bases not matched to a gene: 3. The DNA for the CDR3 is TGTGCCAGCAGTTTAACCCAGGGGGCCGGGGAGCTGTTTTTT. This gives the protein CASSLTQGAGELFF.

The chain carries TRBV20-1 and TRBJ1-1, with no clear D. The germline CDR1 and CDR2 sequences are DFQATT and SNEGSKA (reference sequence). The ends were cut back, 4 bases at V and 10 bases at J, with 13 bases in the middle. CDR3 size: 11 residues. The CDR3 sequence is CSATGPQVAFF. The CDR3 DNA reads TGCAGTGCTACCGGGCCGCAGGTAGCTTTCTTT.

J is TRBJ2-5 and V is TRBV11-2; D unresolved. CDR1 SGHAT and CDR2 FQNNGV come from the germline V gene. The CDR3 is 17 residues long. V lost 2 bases and J 0 bases, leaving 16 bases between the germline ends. In DNA, the CDR3 is TGTGCCAGCAGCTTAAGAACTCGACTTGGGTACCAAGAGACCCAGTACTTC. Its protein product is CASSLRTRLGYQETQYF.

This clonotype has more than one count but fewer than ten. J is TRBJ2-3 and V is TRBV20-1; D not resolved. The CDR3 extends over 12 amino acids. Trimming stripped 1 base from V and 4 bases from J, with 6 bases between. In germline, CDR1 is DFQATT, CDR2 SNEGSKA (reference sequence). CDR3 coding DNA: TGCAGTGCTAGAGGCGTGGCAGATACGCAGTATTTT. This codes for CSARGVADTQYF.

This clonotype has just a few counts. The rearrangement joins TRBV20-1 to TRBJ1-4; a possible D gene is TRBD1 (5 bases). The ends were cut back, 6 bases at V and 7 bases at J, with 18 bases in the middle. The CDR3 sequence is 14 residues long. Germline lookup yields CDR1 DFQATT and CDR2 SNEGSKA (reference sequence). DNA for the CDR3: TGCAGTGCAGAGGGACGGCAGCTAGGTGAAAAACTGTTTTTT. The encoded protein is CSAEGRQLGEKLFF.

This clonotype was observed many times. This sequence joins TRBV6-1 and TRBJ1-1; no clear D gene. This CDR3 comprises 13 residues. V was trimmed by 1 base and J by 3 bases, leaving 6 bases between them. The V gene's germline CDR1 is MNHNS and CDR2 SASEGT. The CDR3 nucleotides are TGTGCCAGCAGTGAAGGGGTGGACACTGAAGCTTTCTTT. This codes for CASSEGVDTEAFF.

This clonotype has at least ten counts. J is TRBJ2-5 and V is TRBV12-3 or TRBV12-4, with 8 bases that match TRBD2. J lost 5 bases, V lost 4 bases, and 6 bases had no gene match. This CDR3 is 14 amino acids long. CDR3 amino acids: CASSSGGRLETQYF. The CDR3 DNA is TGTGCCAGCAGTTCGGGAGGGCGTTTGGAGACCCAGTACTTC.

This clonotype has just one count. The chain links TRBV2 to TRBJ2-1; 7 bases match TRBD2. Germline V lookup: CDR1 SNHLY, CDR2 FYNNEI. With 4 bases clipped from V and 0 bases from J, the junction kept 3 bases outside the gene matches. This CDR3 region has 15 residues. CDR3 coding DNA: TGTGCCAGCAGTGTCCAGCGGGGCTCCTACAATGAGCAGTTCTTC. This gives the protein CASSVQRGSYNEQFF.

This clonotype showed up just a few times. This chain joins TRBV20-1 and TRBJ2-7, with D possibly TRBD2 on 6 matching bases. V was shortened by 5 bases and J by 7 bases, with 18 bases between the two germline ends. The CDR3 spans 13 residues. CDR1 and CDR2 from the germline V gene are DFQATT and SNEGSKA (reference sequence). Written as DNA, the CDR3 is TGCAGTGCTCGAAGGGACTCCCGGGGAGAGCAGTACTTC. It yields the protein CSARRDSRGEQYF.

This clonotype was counted at least ten times. V gene TRBV5-5 combines with J gene TRBJ1-1; D gene unclear. CDR3 length: 17 residues. V lost 1 base to trimming and J lost 0 bases, with 16 bases between them. Germline lookup yields CDR1 SGHKS and CDR2 YYEKEE (reference sequence). As DNA, the CDR3 is TGTGCCAGCAGCTTGCTTACGACAATAGCCGTGAACACTGAAGCTTTCTTT. Protein product: CASSLLTTIAVNTEAFF.

At least ten counts were recorded for this clonotype. The chain uses TRBV6-6 and TRBJ2-7; D ambiguous. CDR1 and CDR2 (germline): MNHNY, SVGAGI (reference sequence). The CDR3 is 12 residues long. Trimming shortened V by 6 bases and J by 4 bases, and 10 bases separated the two germline ends. For the CDR3, the DNA is TGTGCCAGCAGCCAAGACGGGTACGAGCAGTACTTC. Protein product: CASSQDGYEQYF.

This clonotype was seen at least ten times. This sequence joins TRBV20-1 and TRBJ1-1, with 11 nucleotides matching TRBD1. The V and J ends lost 6 bases and 3 bases, in that order; junction bases with no gene match: 6. The germline CDR1 and CDR2 sequences are DFQATT and SNEGSKA (reference sequence). The CDR3 is 14 residues long. CDR3 coding DNA: TGCAGTGCCGCACCGGGACAGGGGGACACTGAAGCTTTCTTT. Translation gives CSAAPGQGDTEAFF.

This clonotype turned up a few times. The chain uses TRBV4-2 and TRBJ2-7, with TRBD2 identical over 13 bases. This CDR3 is 18 amino acids long. J was trimmed by 0 bases and V by 1 base; bases with no gene match: 6. CDR1 and CDR2 from the germline V gene are LGHNA and YNFKEQ. CDR3 amino acids: CASSQGLAGGPLSYEQYF. The DNA for the CDR3 is TGTGCCAGCAGCCAAGGACTAGCGGGAGGTCCCCTCTCCTACGAGCAGTACTTC.

The rearrangement links TRBV15 to TRBJ2-5; D unclear. The germline CDR1 and CDR2 sequences are LNHNV and YYDKDF (reference sequence). The CDR3 has 12 amino acids. V gave up 0 bases and J gave up 5 bases, with 4 bases separating them. The CDR3 DNA is TGTGCCACCAGCAGAGATCGTGAGACCCAGTACTTC. Its translation is CATSRDRETQYF.

This clonotype was counted at least ten times. The chain recombines TRBV7-2 with TRBJ2-1, with D perhaps matching TRBD1 (6 bases). V was trimmed by 3 bases and J by 3 bases, leaving 9 bases between them. Germline V gene sequence: CDR1 SGHTA, CDR2 FQGNSA. The CDR3 runs to 14 residues. The CDR3 DNA reads TGTGCCAGCAGCTTTGGGACACTCTACAATGAGCAGTTCTTC. Amino acid sequence: CASSFGTLYNEQFF.

In this sample, this clonotype turned up a few times. The rearrangement links TRBV14 to TRBJ2-7; 12 nucleotides agree with TRBD2. The germline CDR1 and CDR2 sequences are SGHDN and FVKESK. This CDR3 has 19 residues. The V gene end was trimmed by 2 bases and the J gene end by 0 bases; junction bases not matched to a gene: 11. The CDR3: CASSQLSGTSGLFSYEQYF. In nucleotides, the CDR3 is TGTGCCAGCAGCCAATTATCCGGGACTAGCGGGCTCTTCTCCTACGAGCAGTACTTC.

A few counts support this clonotype. The V gene is TRBV4-1, the J gene TRBJ2-2, with D hard to call. This CDR3 has 13 amino acids. V lost 0 bases and J 7 bases, leaving 6 bases between the germline ends. Germline V gene data show CDR1 as MGHRA and CDR2 as YSYEKL. The CDR3 nucleotides read TGCGCCAGCAGCCAAGACCCTAGCGGGGAGCTGTTTTTT. Its translation: CASSQDPSGELFF.

The CDR3 sequence is CASSLNQGATEAFF. DNA of the CDR3: TGTGCCAGCAGCTTAAATCAGGGGGCCACTGAAGCTTTCTTT. This rearrangement joins TRBV11-3 to TRBJ1-1, with 8 bases aligning to TRBD1. The CDR3 runs 14 residues. Trimming at V came to 2 bases and at J to 4 bases, leaving 3 bases not matched to a gene. The germline gives CDR1 SGHNT, CDR2 YENEEA.